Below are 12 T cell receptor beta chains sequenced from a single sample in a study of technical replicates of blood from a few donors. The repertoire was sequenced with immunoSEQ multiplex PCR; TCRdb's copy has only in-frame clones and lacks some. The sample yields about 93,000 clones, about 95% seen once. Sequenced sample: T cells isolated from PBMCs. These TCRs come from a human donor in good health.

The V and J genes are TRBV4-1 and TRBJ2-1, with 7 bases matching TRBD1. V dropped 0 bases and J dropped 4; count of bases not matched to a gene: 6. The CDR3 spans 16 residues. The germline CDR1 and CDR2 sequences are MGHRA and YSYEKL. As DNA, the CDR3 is TGCGCCAGCAGCCAAGATACAGGGGAAGTTTACAATGAGCAGTTCTTC. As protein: CASSQDTGEVYNEQFF.

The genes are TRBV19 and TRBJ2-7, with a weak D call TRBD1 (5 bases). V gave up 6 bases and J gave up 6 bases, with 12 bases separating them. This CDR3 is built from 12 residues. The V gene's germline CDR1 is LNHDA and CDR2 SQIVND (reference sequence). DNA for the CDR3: TGTGCCAGTAGCTCCAGGACACGCGAGCAGTACTTC. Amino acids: CASSSRTREQYF.

The CDR3 region is CASMASRGDSYNEQFF. In nucleotides, the CDR3 is TGTGCCAGCATGGCCAGCCGAGGTGACTCCTACAATGAGCAGTTCTTC. The V and J genes are TRBV28 and TRBJ2-1; no reliable D call. The CDR3 has 16 amino acids. From germline, CDR1 is MDHEN and CDR2 SYDVKM. The V and J ends lost 7 bases and 0 bases respectively, with 16 bases between them. Looking up the rest from reference TRBV28 and TRBJ2-1 gives the full variable domain: DVKVTQSSRYLVKRTGEKVFLECVQDMDHENMFWYRQDPGLGLRLIYFSYDVKMKEKGDIPEGYSVSREKKERFSLILESASTNQTSMYLCASMASRGDSYNEQFFGPGTRLTVL.

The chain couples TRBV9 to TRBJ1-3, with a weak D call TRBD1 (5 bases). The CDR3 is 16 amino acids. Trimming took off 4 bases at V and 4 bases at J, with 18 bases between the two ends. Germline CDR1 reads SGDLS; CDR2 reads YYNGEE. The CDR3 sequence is CASSPGGAGRGNTIYF. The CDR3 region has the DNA TGTGCCAGCAGCCCGGGAGGGGCAGGGCGGGGAAACACCATATATTTT.

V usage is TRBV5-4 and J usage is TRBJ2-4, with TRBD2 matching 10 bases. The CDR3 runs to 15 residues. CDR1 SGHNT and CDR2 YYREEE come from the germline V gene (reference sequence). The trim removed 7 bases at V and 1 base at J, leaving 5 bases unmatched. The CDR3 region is CASADSGGAKNIQYF. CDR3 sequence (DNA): TGTGCCAGCGCAGATAGCGGGGGGGCCAAAAACATTCAGTACTTC.

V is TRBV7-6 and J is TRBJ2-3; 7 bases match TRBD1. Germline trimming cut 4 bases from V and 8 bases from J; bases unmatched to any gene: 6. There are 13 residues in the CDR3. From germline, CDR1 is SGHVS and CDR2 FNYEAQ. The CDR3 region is CASSSTGKFTQYF. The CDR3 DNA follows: TGTGCCAGCAGCTCGACAGGGAAATTTACGCAGTATTTT.

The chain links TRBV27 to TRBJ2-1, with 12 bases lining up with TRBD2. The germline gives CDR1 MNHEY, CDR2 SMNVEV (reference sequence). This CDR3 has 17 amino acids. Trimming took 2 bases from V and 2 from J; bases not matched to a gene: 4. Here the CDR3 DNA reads TGTGCCAGCAGTTTACCTAGCGGGGGGGCGCCCTACAATGAGCAGTTCTTC. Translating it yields CASSLPSGGAPYNEQFF.

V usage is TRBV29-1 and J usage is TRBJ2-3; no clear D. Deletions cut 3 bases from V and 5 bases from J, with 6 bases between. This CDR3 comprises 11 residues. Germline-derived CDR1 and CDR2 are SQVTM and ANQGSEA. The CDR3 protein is CSVDSGDTQYF. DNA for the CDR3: TGCAGCGTTGATTCGGGAGATACGCAGTATTTT.

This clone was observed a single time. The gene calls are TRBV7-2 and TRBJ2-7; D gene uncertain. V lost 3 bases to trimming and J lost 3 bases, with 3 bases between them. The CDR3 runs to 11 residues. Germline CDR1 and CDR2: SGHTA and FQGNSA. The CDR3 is CASSFHYEQYF. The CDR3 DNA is TGTGCCAGCAGCTTCCACTACGAGCAGTACTTC.

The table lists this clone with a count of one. CDR3 coding DNA: TGTGCCAGCAGTCAACCGGGACTAGCGGGAGGACAGTACACAGATACGCAGTATTTT. This gives the protein CASSQPGLAGGQYTDTQYF. The chain joins TRBV27 to TRBJ2-3; 15 nucleotides align to TRBD2. Unmatched junction bases numbered 11, after V lost 5 bases and J lost 2 bases. The CDR3 runs to 19 residues. Germline CDR1 and CDR2: MNHEY and SMNVEV (reference sequence).

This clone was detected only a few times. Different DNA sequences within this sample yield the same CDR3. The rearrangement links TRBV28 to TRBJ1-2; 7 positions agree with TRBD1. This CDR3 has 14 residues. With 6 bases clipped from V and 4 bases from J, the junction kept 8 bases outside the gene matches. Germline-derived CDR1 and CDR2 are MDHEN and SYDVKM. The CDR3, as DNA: TGTGCCAGCAGCCCTTCTACAGGGGTCTATGGCTACACCTTC. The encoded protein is CASSPSTGVYGYTF.

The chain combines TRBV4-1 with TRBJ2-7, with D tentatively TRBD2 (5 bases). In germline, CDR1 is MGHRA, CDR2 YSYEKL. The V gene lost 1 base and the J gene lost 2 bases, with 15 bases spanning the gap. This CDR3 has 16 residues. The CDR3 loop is CASSQGLSGNPYEQYF. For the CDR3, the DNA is TGCGCCAGCAGCCAAGGTTTGTCGGGGAACCCCTACGAGCAGTACTTC.